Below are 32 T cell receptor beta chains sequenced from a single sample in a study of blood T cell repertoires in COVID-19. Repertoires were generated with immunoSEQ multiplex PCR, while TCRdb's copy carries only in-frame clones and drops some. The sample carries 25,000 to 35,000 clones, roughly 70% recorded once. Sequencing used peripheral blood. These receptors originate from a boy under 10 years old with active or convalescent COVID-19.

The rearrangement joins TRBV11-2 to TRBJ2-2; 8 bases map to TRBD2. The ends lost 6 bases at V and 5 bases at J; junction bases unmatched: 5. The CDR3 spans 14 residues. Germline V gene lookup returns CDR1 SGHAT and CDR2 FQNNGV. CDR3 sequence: CASSIAGRTGELFF. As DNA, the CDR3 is TGTGCCAGCAGTATAGCGGGAAGGACCGGGGAGCTGTTTTTT.

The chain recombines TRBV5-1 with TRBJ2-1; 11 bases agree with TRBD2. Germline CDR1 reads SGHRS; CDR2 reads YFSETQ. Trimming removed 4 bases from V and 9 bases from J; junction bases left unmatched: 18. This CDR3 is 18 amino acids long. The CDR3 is CASSRLGPSGGQVSEQFF. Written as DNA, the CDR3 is TGCGCCAGCAGCCGTCTGGGCCCTAGCGGGGGGCAGGTTAGTGAGCAGTTCTTC.

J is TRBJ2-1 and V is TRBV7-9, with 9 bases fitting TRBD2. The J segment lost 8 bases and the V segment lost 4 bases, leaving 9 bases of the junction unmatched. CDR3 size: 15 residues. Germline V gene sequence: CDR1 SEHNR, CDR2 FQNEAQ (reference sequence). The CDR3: CASSSLAGFAYEQFF. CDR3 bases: TGTGCCAGCAGCTCGCTAGCGGGATTTGCATATGAGCAGTTCTTC.

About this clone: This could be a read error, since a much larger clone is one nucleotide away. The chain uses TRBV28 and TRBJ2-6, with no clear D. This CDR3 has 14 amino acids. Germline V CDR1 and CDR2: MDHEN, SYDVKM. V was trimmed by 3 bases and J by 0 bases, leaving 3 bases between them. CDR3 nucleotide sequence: TGTGCCAGCAGTTTCCTCTCTGGGGCCAACGTCCTGACTTTC. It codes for CASSFLSGANVLTF. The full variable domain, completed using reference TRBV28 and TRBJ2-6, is DVKVTQSSRYLVKRTGEKVFLECVQDMDHENMFWYRQDPGLGLRLIYFSYDVKMKEKGDIPEGYSVSREKKERFSLILESASTNQTSMYLCASSFLSGANVLTFGAGSRLTVL.

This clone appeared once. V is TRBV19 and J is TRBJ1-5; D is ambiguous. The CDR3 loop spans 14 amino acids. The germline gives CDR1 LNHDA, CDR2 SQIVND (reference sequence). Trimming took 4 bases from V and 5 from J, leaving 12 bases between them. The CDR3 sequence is CASSNDGGYQPQHF. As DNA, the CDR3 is TGTGCCAGTAGTAACGACGGAGGGTATCAGCCCCAGCATTTT. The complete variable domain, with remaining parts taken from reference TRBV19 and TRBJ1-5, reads DGGITQSPKYLFRKEGQNVTLSCEQNLNHDAMYWYRQDPGQGLRLIYYSQIVNDFQKGDIAEGYSVSREKKESFPLTVTSAQKNPTAFYLCASSNDGGYQPQHFGDGTRLSIL.

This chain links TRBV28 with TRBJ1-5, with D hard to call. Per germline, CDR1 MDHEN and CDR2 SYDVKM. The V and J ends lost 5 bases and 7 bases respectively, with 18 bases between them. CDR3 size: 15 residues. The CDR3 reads CASSDTGRPGQPQHF. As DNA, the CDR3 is TGTGCCAGCAGTGACACGGGGAGGCCAGGACAGCCCCAGCATTTT.

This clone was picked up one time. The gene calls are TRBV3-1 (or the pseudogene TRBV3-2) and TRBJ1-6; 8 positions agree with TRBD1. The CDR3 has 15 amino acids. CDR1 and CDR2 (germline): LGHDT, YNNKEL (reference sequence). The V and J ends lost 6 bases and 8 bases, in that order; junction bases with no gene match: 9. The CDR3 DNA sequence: TGTGCCAGCAGGCGACAGGGGATGGGTGATTCACCCCTCCACTTT. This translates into CASRRQGMGDSPLHF.

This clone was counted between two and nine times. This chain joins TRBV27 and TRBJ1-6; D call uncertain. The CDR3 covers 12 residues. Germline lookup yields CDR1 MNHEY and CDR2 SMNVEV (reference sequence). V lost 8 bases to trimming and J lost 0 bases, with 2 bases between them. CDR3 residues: CASRSYNSPLHF. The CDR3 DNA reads TGTGCCAGCCGCTCCTATAATTCACCCCTCCACTTT.

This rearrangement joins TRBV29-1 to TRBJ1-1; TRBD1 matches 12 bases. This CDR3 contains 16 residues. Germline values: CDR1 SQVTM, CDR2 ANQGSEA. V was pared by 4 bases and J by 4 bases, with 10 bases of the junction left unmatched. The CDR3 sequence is CSVVGTGTGGFTEAFF. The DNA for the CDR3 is TGCAGCGTTGTGGGCACCGGGACAGGGGGCTTCACTGAAGCTTTCTTT.

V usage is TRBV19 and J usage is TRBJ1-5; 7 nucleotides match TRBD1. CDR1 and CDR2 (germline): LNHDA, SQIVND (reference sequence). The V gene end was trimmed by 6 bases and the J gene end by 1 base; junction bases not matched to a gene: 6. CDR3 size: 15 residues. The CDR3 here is CASRGGGASNQPQHF. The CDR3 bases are TGTGCCAGTAGAGGAGGGGGCGCAAGCAATCAGCCCCAGCATTTT.

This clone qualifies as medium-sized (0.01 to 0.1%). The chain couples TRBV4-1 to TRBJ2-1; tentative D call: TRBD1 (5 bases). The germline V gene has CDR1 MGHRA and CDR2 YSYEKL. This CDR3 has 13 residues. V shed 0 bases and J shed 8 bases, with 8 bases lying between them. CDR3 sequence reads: CASSQDQGHEQFF. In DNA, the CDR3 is TGCGCCAGCAGCCAAGACCAGGGCCATGAGCAGTTCTTC.

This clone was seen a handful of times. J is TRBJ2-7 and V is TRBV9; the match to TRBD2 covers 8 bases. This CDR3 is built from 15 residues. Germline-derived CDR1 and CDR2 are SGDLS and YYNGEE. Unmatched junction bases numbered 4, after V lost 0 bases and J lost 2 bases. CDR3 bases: TGTGCCAGCAGCGTAGATAGCGGGGTTACCTACGAGCAGTACTTC. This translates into CASSVDSGVTYEQYF.

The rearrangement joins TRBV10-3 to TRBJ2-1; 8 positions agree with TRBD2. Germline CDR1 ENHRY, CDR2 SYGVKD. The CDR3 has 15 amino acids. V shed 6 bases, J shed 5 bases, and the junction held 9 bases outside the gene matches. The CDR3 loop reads CAISFPRRGDNEQFF. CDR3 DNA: TGTGCCATCAGCTTCCCGCGGCGGGGGGACAATGAGCAGTTCTTC.

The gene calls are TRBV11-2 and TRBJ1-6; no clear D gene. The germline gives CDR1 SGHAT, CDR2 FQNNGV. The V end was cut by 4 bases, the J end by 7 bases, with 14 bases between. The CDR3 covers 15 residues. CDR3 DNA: TGTGCCAGCAGCTCGACCCCGGCGGGAAATTCACCCCTCCACTTT. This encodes CASSSTPAGNSPLHF. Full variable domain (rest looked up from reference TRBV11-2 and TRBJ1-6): EAGVAQSPRYKIIEKRQSVAFWCNPISGHATLYWYQQILGQGPKLLIQFQNNGVVDDSQLPKDRFSAERLKGVDSTLKIQPAKLEDSAVYLCASSSTPAGNSPLHFGNGTRLTVT.

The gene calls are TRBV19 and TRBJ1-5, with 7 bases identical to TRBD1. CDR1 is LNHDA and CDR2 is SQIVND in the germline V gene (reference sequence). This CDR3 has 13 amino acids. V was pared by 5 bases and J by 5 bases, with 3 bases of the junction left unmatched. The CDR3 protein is CASSGRGDQPQHF. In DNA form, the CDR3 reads TGTGCCAGTAGTGGCAGGGGGGATCAGCCCCAGCATTTT. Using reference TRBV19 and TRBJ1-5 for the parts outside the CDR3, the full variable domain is DGGITQSPKYLFRKEGQNVTLSCEQNLNHDAMYWYRQDPGQGLRLIYYSQIVNDFQKGDIAEGYSVSREKKESFPLTVTSAQKNPTAFYLCASSGRGDQPQHFGDGTRLSIL.

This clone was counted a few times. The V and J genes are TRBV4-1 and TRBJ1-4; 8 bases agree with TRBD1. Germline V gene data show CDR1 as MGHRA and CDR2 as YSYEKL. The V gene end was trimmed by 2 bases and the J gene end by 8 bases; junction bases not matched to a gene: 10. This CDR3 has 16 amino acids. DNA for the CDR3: TGCGCCAGCAGCCAAACCTCGGACAGGGAGGACGAAAAACTGTTTTTT. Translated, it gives CASSQTSDREDEKLFF.

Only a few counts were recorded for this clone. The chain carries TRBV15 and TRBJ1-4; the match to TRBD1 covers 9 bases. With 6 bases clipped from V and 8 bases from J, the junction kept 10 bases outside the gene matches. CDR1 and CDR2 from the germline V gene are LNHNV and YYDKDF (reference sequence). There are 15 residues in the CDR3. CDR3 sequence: CATRRGDREGEKLFF. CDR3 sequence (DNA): TGTGCCACCAGGAGGGGGGACAGGGAGGGGGAAAAACTGTTTTTT.

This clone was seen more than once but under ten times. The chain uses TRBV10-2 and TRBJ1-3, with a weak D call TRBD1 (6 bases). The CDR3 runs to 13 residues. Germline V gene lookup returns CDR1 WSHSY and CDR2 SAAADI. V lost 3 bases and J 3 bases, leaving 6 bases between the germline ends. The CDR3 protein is CASSDRGGNTIYF. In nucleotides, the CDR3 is TGCGCCAGCAGTGACAGGGGTGGAAACACCATATATTTT.

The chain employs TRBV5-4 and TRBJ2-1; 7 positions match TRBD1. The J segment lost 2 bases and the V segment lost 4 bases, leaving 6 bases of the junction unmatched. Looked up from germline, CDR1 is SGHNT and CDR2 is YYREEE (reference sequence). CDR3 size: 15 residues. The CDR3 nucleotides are TGTGCCAGCAGCATCGACAGGGATACCTACAATGAGCAGTTCTTC. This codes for CASSIDRDTYNEQFF.

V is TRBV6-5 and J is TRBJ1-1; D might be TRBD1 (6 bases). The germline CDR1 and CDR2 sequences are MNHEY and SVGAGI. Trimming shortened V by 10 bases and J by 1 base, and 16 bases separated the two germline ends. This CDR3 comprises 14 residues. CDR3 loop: CAIKHRVWNTEAFF. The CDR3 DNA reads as TGTGCCATCAAGCACAGGGTTTGGAACACTGAAGCTTTCTTT.

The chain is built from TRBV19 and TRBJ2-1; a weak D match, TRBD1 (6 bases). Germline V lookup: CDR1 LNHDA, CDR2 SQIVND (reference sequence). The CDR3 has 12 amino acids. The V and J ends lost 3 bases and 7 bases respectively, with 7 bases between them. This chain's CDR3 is CASSMRGNEQFF. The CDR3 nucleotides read TGTGCCAGTAGTATGAGGGGGAATGAGCAGTTCTTC.

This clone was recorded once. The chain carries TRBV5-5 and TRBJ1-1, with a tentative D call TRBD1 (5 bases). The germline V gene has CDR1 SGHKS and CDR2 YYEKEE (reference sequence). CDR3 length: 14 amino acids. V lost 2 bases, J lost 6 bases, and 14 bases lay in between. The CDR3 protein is CASSLPLDIPEAFF. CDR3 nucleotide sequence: TGTGCCAGCAGCTTACCTCTGGACATCCCTGAAGCTTTCTTT.

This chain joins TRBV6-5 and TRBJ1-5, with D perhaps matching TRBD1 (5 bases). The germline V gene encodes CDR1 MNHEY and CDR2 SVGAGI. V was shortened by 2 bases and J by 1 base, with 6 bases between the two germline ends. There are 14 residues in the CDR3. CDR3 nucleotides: TGTGCCAGCAGTTACAGGGGCAGCAATCAGCCCCAGCATTTT. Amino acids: CASSYRGSNQPQHF.

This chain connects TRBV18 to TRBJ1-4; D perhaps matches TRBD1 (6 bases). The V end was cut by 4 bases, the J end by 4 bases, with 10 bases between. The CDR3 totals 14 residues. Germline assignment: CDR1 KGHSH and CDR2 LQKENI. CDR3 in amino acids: CASSLQGSNEKLFF. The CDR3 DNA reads TGTGCCAGCTCACTTCAGGGGAGTAATGAAAAACTGTTTTTT. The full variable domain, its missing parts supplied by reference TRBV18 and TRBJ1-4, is NAGVMQNPRHLVRRRGQEARLRCSPMKGHSHVYWYRQLPEEGLKFMVYLQKENIIDESGMPKERFSAEFPKEGPSILRIQQVVRGDSAAYFCASSLQGSNEKLFFGSGTQLSVL.

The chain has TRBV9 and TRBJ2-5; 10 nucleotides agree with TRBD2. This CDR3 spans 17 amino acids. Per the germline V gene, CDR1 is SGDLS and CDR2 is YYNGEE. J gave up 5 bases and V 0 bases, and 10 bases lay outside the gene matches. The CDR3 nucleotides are TGTGCCAGCAGCGTAGGAAGGAGCGGGGGGGAAAGGGAGACCCAGTACTTC. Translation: CASSVGRSGGERETQYF.

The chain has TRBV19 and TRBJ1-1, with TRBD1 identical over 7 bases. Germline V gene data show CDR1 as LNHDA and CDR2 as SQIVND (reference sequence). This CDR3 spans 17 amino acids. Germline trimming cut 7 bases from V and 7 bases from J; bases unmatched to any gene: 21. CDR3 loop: CASTYNRDSHTRHEAFF. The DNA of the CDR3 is TGTGCCAGTACCTACAACCGGGACAGTCACACGAGGCATGAAGCTTTCTTT. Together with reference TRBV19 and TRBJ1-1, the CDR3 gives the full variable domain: DGGITQSPKYLFRKEGQNVTLSCEQNLNHDAMYWYRQDPGQGLRLIYYSQIVNDFQKGDIAEGYSVSREKKESFPLTVTSAQKNPTAFYLCASTYNRDSHTRHEAFFGQGTRLTVV.

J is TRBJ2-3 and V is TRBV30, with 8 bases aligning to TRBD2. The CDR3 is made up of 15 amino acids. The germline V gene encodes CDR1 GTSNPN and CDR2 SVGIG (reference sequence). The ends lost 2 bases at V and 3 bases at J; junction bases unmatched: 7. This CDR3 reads CAWSSSGLATDTQYF. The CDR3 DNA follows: TGTGCCTGGAGTTCGTCAGGACTAGCAACAGATACGCAGTATTTT.

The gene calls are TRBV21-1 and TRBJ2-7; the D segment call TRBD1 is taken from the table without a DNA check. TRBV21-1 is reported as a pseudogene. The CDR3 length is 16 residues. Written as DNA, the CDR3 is TGTGCCAGCAGCAAAGCACAGGGGATCCTCTCCTACGAGCAGTACTTC. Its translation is CASSKAQGILSYEQYF.

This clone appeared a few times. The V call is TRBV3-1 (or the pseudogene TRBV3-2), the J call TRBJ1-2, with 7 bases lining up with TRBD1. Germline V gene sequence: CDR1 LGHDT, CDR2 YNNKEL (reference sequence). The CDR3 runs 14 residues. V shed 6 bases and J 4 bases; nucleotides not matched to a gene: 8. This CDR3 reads CASSTGTAAYGYTF. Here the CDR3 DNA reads TGTGCCAGCAGTACCGGGACAGCGGCCTATGGCTACACCTTC.

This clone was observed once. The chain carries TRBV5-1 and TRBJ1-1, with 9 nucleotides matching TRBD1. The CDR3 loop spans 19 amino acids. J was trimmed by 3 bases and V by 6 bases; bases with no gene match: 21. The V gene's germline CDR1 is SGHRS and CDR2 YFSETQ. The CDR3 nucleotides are TGCGCCAGCAAGCGGCCTAAAGGGGACAGGGTCACTGGAGACACTGAAGCTTTCTTT. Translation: CASKRPKGDRVTGDTEAFF.

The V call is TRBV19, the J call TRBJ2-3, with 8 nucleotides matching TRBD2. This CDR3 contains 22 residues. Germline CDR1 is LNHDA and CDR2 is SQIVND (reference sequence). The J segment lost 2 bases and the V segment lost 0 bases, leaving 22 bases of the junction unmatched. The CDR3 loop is CASSIEAGVFRRLANDTDTQYF. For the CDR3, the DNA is TGTGCCAGTAGTATAGAAGCGGGAGTCTTCAGGAGGTTGGCGAACGACACAGATACGCAGTATTTT.

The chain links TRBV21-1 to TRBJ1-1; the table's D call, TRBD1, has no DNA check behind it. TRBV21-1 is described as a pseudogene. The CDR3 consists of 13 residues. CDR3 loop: CASSSLNGSEAFF. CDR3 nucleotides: TGTGCCAGCAGCTCCCTCAATGGCAGTGAAGCTTTCTTT.